This entry describes one T cell receptor beta chain. Its antigen is not known. The protocol was immunoSEQ multiplex PCR, while the TCRdb copy is restricted to in-frame clones and leaves out a portion. This table holds 45,000 to 60,000 clones, 75% to 95% found once. The data belong to a study of early stage breast cancer tumors. The study, taken as a whole, reports: Commonly generated sequences made up most enriched TCRB sequences shared between patients.

The CDR3 consists of 15 residues. The V and J ends lost 1 base and 4 bases, in that order; junction bases with no gene match: 1. Germline CDR1 is SGDLS and CDR2 is YYNGEE. The V call is TRBV9, the J call TRBJ2-1; 11 bases match TRBD2. The source is a person between 70 and 80 years old with breast cancer. The sequenced sample was blood. The DNA for the CDR3 is TGTGCCAGCAGCGTATTAGCGGGGGGGTACAATGAGCAGTTCTTC. It yields the protein CASSVLAGGYNEQFF.